This TCR beta chain appears in the sequencing data of a study of blood T cell repertoires in COVID-19. Germline values: CDR1 SGHRS, CDR2 YFSETQ. This CDR3 is built from 16 residues. V shed 0 bases and J shed 1 base, with 8 bases lying between them. Adults between about 18 and 89 years of age took part from about 24 US areas. Participant-given clinical history determined each cohort assignment. Authors' processing steps: Amplification from reference gene primers served as the basis for estimated nucleated cell counts. Profiling relied on immunoSEQ multiplex PCR, and the TCRdb table lists in-frame clones only, not all of them. The V and J calls and clone size are taken from that table; D and trimming were inferred from the DNA. The table lists about 260,000 clones, about nine tenths of them singletons, with about 3% in the top ten.

Sequencing input: PBMCs or T cells enriched from blood (not recorded which). The chain combines TRBV5-1 with TRBJ1-6, with D possibly TRBD1 on 5 matching bases. The origin of this receptor is a woman in her forties or fifties who had recovered from COVID-19. CDR3 sequence: CASSLDGTSYNSPLHF. The CDR3 DNA sequence: TGCGCCAGCAGCTTGGACGGGACTTCCTATAATTCACCCCTCCACTTT.